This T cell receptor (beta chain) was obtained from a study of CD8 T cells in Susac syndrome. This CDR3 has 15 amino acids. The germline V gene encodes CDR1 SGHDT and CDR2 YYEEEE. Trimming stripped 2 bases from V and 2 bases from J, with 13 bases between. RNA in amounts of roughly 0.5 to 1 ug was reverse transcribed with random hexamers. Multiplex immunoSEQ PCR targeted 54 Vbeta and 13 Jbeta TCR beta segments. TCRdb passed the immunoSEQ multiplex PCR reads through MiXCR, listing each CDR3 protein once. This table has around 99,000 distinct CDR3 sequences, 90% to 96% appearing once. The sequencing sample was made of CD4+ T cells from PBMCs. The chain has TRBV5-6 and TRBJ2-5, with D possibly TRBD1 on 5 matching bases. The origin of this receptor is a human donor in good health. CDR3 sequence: CASSLTDRSQETQYF. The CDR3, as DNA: TGTGCCAGCAGCTTAACAGACAGAAGTCAAGAGACCCAGTACTTC.